This TCR beta chain was identified during a study of blood T cell repertoires in COVID-19 (dated by TCRdb to 2020 to 2021). A note on the overall study: Collaborator samples came from the United States, Italy and Spain and covered acute and convalescent phases of COVID-19. The material from the prospective study consisted of cDNA or gDNA derived from T cells, B-cell-depleted T cells, or PBMCs. Deeply sampled blood TCRbeta repertoires from subjects exposed to, actively infected with, or recovered from COVID-19 were included in the dataset. A freely available public database, intended as a resource for researchers studying the immune response to SARS-CoV-2, is where the repertoires were released. The samples were drawn from two sources: the first 160 participants of the ongoing ImmuneRACE study, and 1,000 to 1,500 subjects contributed by 6 global collaborators. A de-identified subject ID, COVID-19 status, age in years and sex were almost always included in the sample metadata. Where available, HLA class I and class II types were taken from metadata supplied by the sample provider and were not determined by assay-based typing.

TCRbeta CDR3 regions were amplified from genomic DNA by means of the immunoSEQ Assay, a bias-controlled multiplex PCR. As for the authors' bioinformatics: Within the assay, amplification of reference gene primers was used to estimate how many nucleated cells each sample contained. To quantify the absolute abundance of each unique TCRbeta CDR3 rearrangement, sequence reads were collapsed and filtered. Productive Simpson clonality was computed per sample as the square root of Simpson's diversity index over productive rearrangements. TCRdb took over this immuneACCESS table, retaining in-frame rearrangements with V and J assigned. Such tables are incomplete; in checked studies, under half of the missing clones stem from an unresolved V gene, and the remainder is unexplained. The D gene and trimming were derived from the DNA, and the V and J assignments and clone size from that table. Present in this sample are over 250,000 clones, 89% of which were seen just once. The ten largest make up 2% to 2.5% of the sample.

To note about this clone: Its specific antigen is unknown. The sample holds no much larger clone one base away, and base qualities are not on file.

Reading from cysteine to phenylalanine, the CDR3 counts 13 amino acids. Only the CDR3 part of the read is kept: 39 bases, read in frame from the first base. The germline V gene (reference sequence) supplies CDR1 MNHNY and CDR2 SVGAGI. Trimming takes 8 bases off V and 3 bases off J; junction bases not matched to a gene: 5. Collaborating institutions collected whole blood in K2EDTA tubes following their own protocols. Collaborator samples were shipped for TCRbeta analysis as frozen whole blood, isolated PBMCs, or DNA extracted from either sample type. General conclusions and limits of the study: How much clinical and demographic metadata was included differed by source and by participant, and the metadata was provided uncurated.

This sequence originates from a man in his fifties or sixties with acute or convalescent COVID-19. The material sequenced was peripheral blood. This chain joins TRBV6-6 to TRBJ2-7; TRBD1 lines up with 9 middle nucleotides. The encoded CDR3 is CASRQGQGYEQYF. The nucleotides read TGTGCCAGCCGGCAGGGACAGGGCTACGAGCAGTACTTC.